The 30 T cell receptor beta chains below all came from one sample that was sequenced in a study of CD8 T cells in Susac syndrome. Random hexamers served to reverse transcribe about 0.45 to 1 ug RNA. TCRdb recomputed calls from the immunoSEQ multiplex PCR reads with MiXCR, one row per CDR3 protein. The sample holds under 200,000 distinct CDR3 sequences, 85% to 95% seen once. Specimen: CD4+ T cells from PBMCs. These receptors were taken from a human donor with Susac syndrome.

This rearrangement joins TRBV29-1 to TRBJ2-7; 9 bases are shared with TRBD1. CDR1 is SQVTM, CDR2 ANQGSEA, per germline. This CDR3 spans 14 amino acids. V was clipped by 5 bases and J by 2 bases; unmatched bases: 7. The CDR3 loop is CSVIGQGHPYEQYF. Here the CDR3 DNA reads TGCAGCGTTATAGGACAGGGGCACCCCTACGAGCAGTACTTC.

This clonotype was seen just once. The rearrangement links TRBV18 to TRBJ1-6; perhaps TRBD1 as D (5 bases). V lost 5 bases, J lost 8 bases, and 10 bases lay in between. The CDR3 runs 13 residues. Germline assignment: CDR1 KGHSH and CDR2 LQKENI. Written as DNA, the CDR3 is TGTGCCAGCTCAGCAGGGCAGGATTCACCCCTCCACTTT. It specifies CASSAGQDSPLHF.

The chain combines TRBV7-2 with TRBJ1-2; no clear D gene. Trimming took off 0 bases at V and 2 bases at J, with 4 bases between the two ends. Germline V gives CDR1 SGHTA, CDR2 FQGNSA. The CDR3 consists of 13 residues. DNA for the CDR3: TGTGCCAGCAGCTTAGCGTTCAACTATGGCTACACCTTC. As protein: CASSLAFNYGYTF. The full variable domain, in which reference TRBV7-2 and TRBJ1-2 provide the parts outside the CDR3, is GAGVSQSPSNKVTEKGKDVELRCDPISGHTALYWYRQSLGQGLEFLIYFQGNSAPDKSGLPSDRFSAERTGGSVSTLTIQRTQQEDSAVYLCASSLAFNYGYTFGSGTRLTVV.

The CDR3 nucleotides are TGTGCCAGCAGTGGACATAGGGGTGGCTACACCTTC. Protein product: CASSGHRGGYTF. V gene TRBV12-3 or TRBV12-4 combines with J gene TRBJ1-2, with D possibly matching TRBD1 (5 bases). V lost 5 bases and J lost 7, with 11 bases in between. CDR3 length: 12 amino acids.

The chain recombines TRBV5-6 with TRBJ2-7; no clear D gene. The CDR3 is 14 amino acids. The V gene's germline CDR1 is SGHDT and CDR2 YYEEEE. V lost 5 bases to trimming and J lost 3 bases, with 15 bases between them. The CDR3 here is CASRLITDYYEQYF. The CDR3 nucleotides read TGTGCCAGCAGACTCATAACGGATTACTACGAGCAGTACTTC.

The CDR3 loop is CSVLGQKNTGELFF. The CDR3 nucleotides are TGCAGCGTCCTCGGGCAGAAGAACACCGGGGAGCTGTTTTTT. V is TRBV20-1 and J is TRBJ2-2; the D is unclear. CDR1 and CDR2 (germline): DFQATT, SNEGSKA (reference sequence). The CDR3 runs 14 residues.

V and J are TRBV5-1 and TRBJ1-2, with D uncertain. CDR3 length: 13 amino acids. With 0 bases removed from V and 7 bases from J, the gap between germline ends came to 10 bases. Looked up from germline, CDR1 is SGHRS and CDR2 is YFSETQ. For the CDR3, the DNA is TGCGCCAGCAGCTTGGATGGGAGTTCTGGCTACACCTTC. Translating gives CASSLDGSSGYTF.

This clonotype was recorded once. CDR3 bases: TGCAGCGTCGGACAGGGGGGGGCCTACAATGAGCAGTTCTTC. Its protein product is CSVGQGGAYNEQFF. The rearrangement uses TRBV29-1 and TRBJ2-1; 10 bases match TRBD1. This CDR3 contains 14 residues. CDR1 and CDR2 (germline): SQVTM, ANQGSEA. V shed 6 bases, J shed 2 bases, and the junction held 4 bases outside the gene matches.

The CDR3 here is CATSRDLRGPTNEKLFF. The CDR3 DNA is TGTGCCACCAGCAGAGACCTCAGGGGTCCAACTAATGAAAAACTGTTTTTT. This chain links TRBV15 with TRBJ1-4, with TRBD1 as a possible D gene (6 bases). Trimming left V 0 bases short and J 0 bases short, with 11 bases between. The CDR3 is 17 amino acids. Germline V gene sequence: CDR1 LNHNV, CDR2 YYDKDF (reference sequence).

This chain connects TRBV2 to TRBJ2-7; 7 nucleotides align to TRBD1. Trimming cost V 6 bases and J 1 base; bases outside gene matches: 9. Germline assignment: CDR1 SNHLY and CDR2 FYNNEI. The CDR3 is 15 amino acids. CDR3 DNA sequence: TGTGCCAGCAGCGAACAGGGGAGTAGGTCCTACGAGCAGTACTTC. Its protein product is CASSEQGSRSYEQYF.

J is TRBJ2-2 and V is TRBV5-6; 9 positions agree with TRBD1. Germline V CDR1 and CDR2: SGHDT, YYEEEE. The CDR3 has 15 residues. V shed 4 bases, J shed 6 bases, and the junction held 7 bases outside the gene matches. CDR3 region: CASSLRDREAGELFF. In DNA, the CDR3 is TGTGCCAGCAGCCTCCGGGACAGGGAGGCCGGGGAGCTGTTTTTT.

V gene TRBV6-5 combines with J gene TRBJ1-1; 7 positions agree with TRBD1. Germline values: CDR1 MNHEY, CDR2 SVGAGI. V gave up 6 bases and J gave up 0 bases; unmatched junction bases: 7. The CDR3 length is 15 residues. The CDR3 region is CASSSDRIMNTEAFF. CDR3 nucleotides: TGTGCCAGCAGCTCGGACAGGATTATGAACACTGAAGCTTTCTTT.

V is TRBV13 and J is TRBJ2-7; 7 nucleotides agree with TRBD1. Losses at the gene ends were 6 bases for V and 3 bases for J; bases not matched to a gene: 5. The CDR3 has 13 residues. Germline CDR1 reads PRHDT; CDR2 reads FYEKMQ (reference sequence). This CDR3 reads CASRSRQGYEQYF. The CDR3 coding sequence is TGTGCCAGCAGGTCAAGACAGGGCTACGAGCAGTACTTC.

This chain uses TRBV5-1 with TRBJ2-3; the D is unclear. Germline assignment: CDR1 SGHRS and CDR2 YFSETQ. The V and J ends lost 5 bases and 4 bases respectively, with 8 bases between them. The CDR3 has 12 amino acids. The CDR3 sequence: CASREPADTQYF. The CDR3 nucleotides read TGCGCCAGCAGGGAACCGGCAGATACGCAGTATTTT.

Only one count was recorded for this clonotype. This rearrangement joins TRBV5-1 to TRBJ1-2, with no clear D. The germline V and J ends were trimmed by 0 bases and 2 bases, with 11 bases remaining between them. CDR3 length equals 15 residues. Germline V gene sequence: CDR1 SGHRS, CDR2 YFSETQ. The CDR3 spells CASSLGLLENYGYTF. The CDR3 nucleotides are TGCGCCAGCAGCTTGGGGCTTTTGGAGAACTATGGCTACACCTTC.

This clonotype was seen a single time. Here the CDR3 reads CSARGGAGGRSGYTF. The CDR3 DNA follows: TGCAGTGCTAGAGGGGGGGCAGGGGGTAGGTCTGGCTACACCTTC. This chain connects TRBV20-1 to TRBJ1-2; TRBD1 matches at 7 bases. Germline V gene sequence: CDR1 DFQATT, CDR2 SNEGSKA (reference sequence). V lost 1 base and J lost 7; bases outside the gene matches: 12. This CDR3 is built from 15 residues.

This chain uses TRBV3-1 with TRBJ2-1; the D call may be TRBD1 or TRBD2 (6 bases each). V was trimmed by 4 bases and J by 9 bases, leaving 16 bases between them. CDR1 and CDR2 from the germline V gene are LGHDT and YNNKEL (reference sequence). The CDR3 totals 14 residues. CDR3 sequence: CASSPRRGPSEQFF. For the CDR3, the DNA is TGTGCCAGCAGCCCTCGTCGGGGGCCCAGTGAGCAGTTCTTC.

The chain carries TRBV20-1 and TRBJ2-1; no clear D gene. Germline V gene data show CDR1 as DFQATT and CDR2 as SNEGSKA (reference sequence). V shed 3 bases and J shed 1 base, with 16 bases lying between them. The CDR3 sequence is 16 residues long. The CDR3 loop is CSASPHLLRSYNEQFF. As DNA, the CDR3 is TGCAGTGCTAGCCCGCACCTTCTGCGGTCCTACAATGAGCAGTTCTTC.

The chain carries TRBV4-1 and TRBJ2-5; TRBD2 aligns across 11 bases. The CDR3 loop spans 17 amino acids. V dropped 1 base and J dropped 2; count of bases not matched to a gene: 6. Germline V lookup: CDR1 MGHRA, CDR2 YSYEKL. The CDR3 reads CASSQVGTSGRQETQYF. DNA for the CDR3: TGCGCCAGCAGCCAAGTCGGGACTAGCGGTCGTCAAGAGACCCAGTACTTC.

The CDR3 bases are TGTGCCAGCAGCCCCGACAGGGGCACCTATAATTCACCCCTCCACTTT. Amino acid sequence: CASSPDRGTYNSPLHF. The chain is built from TRBV12-3 or TRBV12-4 and TRBJ1-6; 8 bases match TRBD1. This CDR3 is built from 16 residues. After removal of 6 bases from V and 2 bases from J, the junction contained 6 bases not matched to a gene.

This chain uses TRBV10-3 with TRBJ2-3; 7 bases map to TRBD2. Trimming cost V 4 bases and J 1 base; bases outside gene matches: 8. The CDR3 is 16 amino acids. Germline values: CDR1 ENHRY, CDR2 SYGVKD. Here the CDR3 DNA reads TGTGCCATCAGTGGGGGCCGCAGCGGGGGCACAGATACGCAGTATTTT. Translating gives CAISGGRSGGTDTQYF.

The chain uses TRBV19 and TRBJ1-1; TRBD1 aligns across 9 bases. The CDR3 has 15 residues. V lost 6 bases and J lost 4; bases outside the gene matches: 9. Germline assignment: CDR1 LNHDA and CDR2 SQIVND (reference sequence). The CDR3 region has the DNA TGTGCCAGTAGCCTCGACAGGGGGACTACCACTGAAGCTTTCTTT. This codes for CASSLDRGTTTEAFF. Full variable domain (remainder filled in from reference TRBV19 and TRBJ1-1): DGGITQSPKYLFRKEGQNVTLSCEQNLNHDAMYWYRQDPGQGLRLIYYSQIVNDFQKGDIAEGYSVSREKKESFPLTVTSAQKNPTAFYLCASSLDRGTTTEAFFGQGTRLTVV.

The V and J genes are TRBV15 and TRBJ2-7; D gene unclear. Germline CDR1 is LNHNV and CDR2 is YYDKDF (reference sequence). Trimming took 5 bases from V and 2 from J, leaving 13 bases between them. The CDR3 is 14 amino acids. For the CDR3, the DNA is TGTGCCACCAGCCGGGTGGCAGAGACCTACGAGCAGTACTTC. Translation: CATSRVAETYEQYF.

This rearrangement joins TRBV18 to TRBJ1-6, with TRBD1 matching over 10 bases. This CDR3 comprises 17 residues. Germline lookup yields CDR1 KGHSH and CDR2 LQKENI. Trimming cost V 3 bases and J 10 bases; bases outside gene matches: 12. The CDR3 coding sequence is TGTGCCAGCTCACCCACCCGCGACAGGGGGCTCGGCTCACCCCTCCACTTT. It encodes CASSPTRDRGLGSPLHF.

The chain uses TRBV19 and TRBJ2-7; 9 bases fit TRBD2. The germline CDR1 and CDR2 sequences are LNHDA and SQIVND (reference sequence). Losses at the gene ends were 5 bases for V and 8 bases for J; bases not matched to a gene: 10. The CDR3 contains 14 residues. The CDR3 DNA reads as TGTGCCAGTAGTTTAGCGGGGGTGCTACGTCAGCAGTACTTC. Encoded protein: CASSLAGVLRQQYF. Combining the CDR3 with reference TRBV19 and TRBJ2-7 gives the whole variable domain DGGITQSPKYLFRKEGQNVTLSCEQNLNHDAMYWYRQDPGQGLRLIYYSQIVNDFQKGDIAEGYSVSREKKESFPLTVTSAQKNPTAFYLCASSLAGVLRQQYFGPGTRLTVT.

The rearrangement uses TRBV14 and TRBJ2-7; D remains unclear. Per the germline V gene, CDR1 is SGHDN and CDR2 is FVKESK. The V end lost 0 bases, the J end lost 4 bases, and 7 bases lay between the germline ends. This CDR3 spans 13 amino acids. The CDR3 loop reads CASSQDLGYEQYF. DNA for the CDR3: TGTGCCAGCAGCCAAGATTTGGGGTACGAGCAGTACTTC.

This CDR3 reads CASSLGAANTEAFF. CDR3 coding DNA: TGCGCCAGCAGCCTGGGAGCTGCGAACACTGAAGCTTTCTTT. The gene calls are TRBV5-1 and TRBJ1-1; D is unclear. The V and J ends lost 4 bases and 1 base respectively, with 11 bases between them. CDR1 and CDR2 from the germline V gene are SGHRS and YFSETQ. The CDR3 spans 14 residues.

This sequence joins TRBV19 and TRBJ1-2; 11 bases line up with TRBD1. This CDR3 comprises 15 residues. CDR1 and CDR2 from the germline V gene are LNHDA and SQIVND (reference sequence). J was trimmed by 6 bases and V by 5 bases; bases with no gene match: 8. The CDR3, as DNA: TGTGCCAGTAGTTCCCACCGGGACAGGGGGAATGGCTACACCTTC. Protein product: CASSSHRDRGNGYTF.

The CDR3 DNA reads as TGTGCCAGCAGCCCGGGGGGGGGCGCTGAAGCTTTCTTT. As protein: CASSPGGGAEAFF. This chain uses TRBV7-9 with TRBJ1-1; D perhaps matches TRBD1 (6 bases). Germline V gene data show CDR1 as SEHNR and CDR2 as FQNEAQ (reference sequence). The V gene lost 5 bases and the J gene lost 6 bases, with 13 bases spanning the gap. This CDR3 has 13 amino acids.

V usage is TRBV10-3 and J usage is TRBJ2-3; TRBD2 aligns across 8 bases. CDR1 and CDR2 (germline): ENHRY, SYGVKD. V lost 6 bases, J lost 5 bases, and 10 bases stayed unmatched. The CDR3 runs 15 residues. CDR3 loop: CAIRDHGGALDTQYF. CDR3 DNA sequence: TGTGCCATCAGGGACCACGGGGGGGCCTTAGATACGCAGTATTTT.